The sequence of this T cell receptor beta chain was determined in a study of T cell responses to AZD1222 COVID-19 vaccine. Overall study context: Combined were second doses at about 4 or about 12 weeks.

TCRdb's table, derived via immunoSEQ multiplex PCR, lists solely in-frame clones and lacks some. The sample lists 150,000 to 200,000 clones; over 80% were seen once. In regard to this clone: The antigen remains unidentified.

Study conclusions and caveats: Clonal diversity was possibly underestimated, and white British individuals and females predominated among donors. Regions left unmutated in variants are reportedly the target of nearly half of spike-specific TCRs.

Germline CDR1 is SNHLY and CDR2 is FYNNEI. Trimming left V 7 bases short and J 0 bases short, with 22 bases between. The CDR3 runs to 18 residues. This TCR derives from an adult in good health. This material consisted of peripheral blood, taken on day 0 of AZD1222 vaccination. The rearrangement links TRBV2 to TRBJ2-1; maybe TRBD1 (5 bases). This CDR3 is CASTRSGLAVSSYNEQFF. CDR3 in DNA: TGTGCCAGCACTCGATCAGGGCTTGCGGTTAGCTCCTACAATGAGCAGTTCTTC.